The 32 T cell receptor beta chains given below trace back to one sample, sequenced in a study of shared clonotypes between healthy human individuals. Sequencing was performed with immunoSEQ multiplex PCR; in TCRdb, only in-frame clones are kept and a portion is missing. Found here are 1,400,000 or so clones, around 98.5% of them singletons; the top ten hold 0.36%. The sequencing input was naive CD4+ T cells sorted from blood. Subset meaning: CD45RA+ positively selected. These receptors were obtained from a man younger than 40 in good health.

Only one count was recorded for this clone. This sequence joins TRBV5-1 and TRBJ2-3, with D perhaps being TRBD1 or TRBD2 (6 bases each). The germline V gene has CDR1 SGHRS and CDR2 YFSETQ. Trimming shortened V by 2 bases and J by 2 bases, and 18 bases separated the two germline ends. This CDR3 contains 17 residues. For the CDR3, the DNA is TGCGCCAGCAGCTTCTCAAGCCGGCCGGGGGCCACAGATACGCAGTATTTT. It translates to CASSFSSRPGATDTQYF. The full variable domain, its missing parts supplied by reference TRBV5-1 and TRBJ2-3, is KAGVTQTPRYLIKTRGQQVTLSCSPISGHRSVSWYQQTPGQGLQFLFEYFSETQRNKGNFPGRFSGRQFSNSRSEMNVSTLELGDSALYLCASSFSSRPGATDTQYFGPGTRLTVL.

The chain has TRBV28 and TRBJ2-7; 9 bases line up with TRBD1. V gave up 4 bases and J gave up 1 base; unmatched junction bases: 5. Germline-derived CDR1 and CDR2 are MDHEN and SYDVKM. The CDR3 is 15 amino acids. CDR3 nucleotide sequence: TGTGCCAGCAGTTCCACACAGGGGGCATCCTACGAGCAGTACTTC. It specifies CASSSTQGASYEQYF.

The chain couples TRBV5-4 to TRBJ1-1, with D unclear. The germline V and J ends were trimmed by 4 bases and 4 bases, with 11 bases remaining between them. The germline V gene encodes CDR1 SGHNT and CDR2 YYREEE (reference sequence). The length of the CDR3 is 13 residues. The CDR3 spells CASSRDVGTEAFF. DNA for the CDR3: TGTGCCAGCAGCCGAGACGTGGGCACTGAAGCTTTCTTT.

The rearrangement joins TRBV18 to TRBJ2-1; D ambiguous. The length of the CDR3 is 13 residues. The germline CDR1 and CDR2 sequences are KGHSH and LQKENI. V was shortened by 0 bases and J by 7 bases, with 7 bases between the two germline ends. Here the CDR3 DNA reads TGTGCCAGCTCACCACCGGTGCCGAATGAGCAGTTCTTC. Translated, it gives CASSPPVPNEQFF. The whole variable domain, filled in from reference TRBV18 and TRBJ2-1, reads NAGVMQNPRHLVRRRGQEARLRCSPMKGHSHVYWYRQLPEEGLKFMVYLQKENIIDESGMPKERFSAEFPKEGPSILRIQQVVRGDSAAYFCASSPPVPNEQFFGPGTRLTVL.

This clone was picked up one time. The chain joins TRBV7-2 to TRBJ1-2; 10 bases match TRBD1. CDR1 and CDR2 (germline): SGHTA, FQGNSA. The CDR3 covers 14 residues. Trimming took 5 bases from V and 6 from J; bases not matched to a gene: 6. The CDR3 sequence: CASSPIDRGHGYTF. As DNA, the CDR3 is TGTGCCAGCAGCCCCATAGACAGGGGGCATGGCTACACCTTC.

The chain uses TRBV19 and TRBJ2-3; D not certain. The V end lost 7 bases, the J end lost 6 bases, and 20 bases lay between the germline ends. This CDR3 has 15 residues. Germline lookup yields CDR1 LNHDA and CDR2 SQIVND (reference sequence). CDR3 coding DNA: TGTGCCAGTAAGGGTTCGGTGCTCGCGTTGGATACGCAGTATTTT. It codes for CASKGSVLALDTQYF. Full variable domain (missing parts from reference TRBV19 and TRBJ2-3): DGGITQSPKYLFRKEGQNVTLSCEQNLNHDAMYWYRQDPGQGLRLIYYSQIVNDFQKGDIAEGYSVSREKKESFPLTVTSAQKNPTAFYLCASKGSVLALDTQYFGPGTRLTVL.

The CDR3 bases are TGTGCCAGCAGCACCTCGGACACTTACGAGCAGTACTTC. Its protein product is CASSTSDTYEQYF. The J gene is TRBJ2-7, the V gene TRBV7-9; D is possibly TRBD1 (5 bases). The CDR3 length is 13 residues. The V gene's germline CDR1 is SEHNR and CDR2 FQNEAQ (reference sequence). The V gene lost 5 bases and the J gene lost 4 bases, with 12 bases spanning the gap.

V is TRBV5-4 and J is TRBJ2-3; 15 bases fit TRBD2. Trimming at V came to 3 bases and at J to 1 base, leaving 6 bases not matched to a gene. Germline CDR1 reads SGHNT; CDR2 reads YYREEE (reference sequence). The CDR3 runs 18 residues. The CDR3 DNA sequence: TGTGCCAGCAGCTCCGGACTAGCGGGAGGGTTAGGCACAGATACGCAGTATTTT. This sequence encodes CASSSGLAGGLGTDTQYF.

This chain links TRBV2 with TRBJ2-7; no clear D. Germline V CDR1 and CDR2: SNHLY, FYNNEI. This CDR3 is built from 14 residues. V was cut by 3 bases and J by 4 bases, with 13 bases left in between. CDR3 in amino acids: CASSDRRTSYEQYF. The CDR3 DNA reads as TGTGCCAGCAGTGACCGACGAACTTCTTACGAGCAGTACTTC. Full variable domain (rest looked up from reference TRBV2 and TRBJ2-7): EPEVTQTPSHQVTQMGQEVILRCVPISNHLYFYWYRQILGQKVEFLVSFYNNEISEKSEIFDDQFSVERPDGSNFTLKIRSTKLEDSAMYFCASSDRRTSYEQYFGPGTRLTVT.

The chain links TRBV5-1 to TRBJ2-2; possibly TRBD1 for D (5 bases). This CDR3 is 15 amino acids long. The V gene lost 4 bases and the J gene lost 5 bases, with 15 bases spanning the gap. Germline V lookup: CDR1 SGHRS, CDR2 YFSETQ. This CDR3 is CASSPPLTGTGELFF. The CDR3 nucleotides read TGCGCCAGCAGCCCGCCCCTTACAGGAACCGGGGAGCTGTTTTTT.

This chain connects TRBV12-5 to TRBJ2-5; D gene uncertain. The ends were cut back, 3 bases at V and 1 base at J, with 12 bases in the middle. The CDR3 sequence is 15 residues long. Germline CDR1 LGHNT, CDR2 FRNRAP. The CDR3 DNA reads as TGTGCTAGTGGTTTTAAACCGGACGCCCAAGAGACCCAGTACTTC. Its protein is CASGFKPDAQETQYF.

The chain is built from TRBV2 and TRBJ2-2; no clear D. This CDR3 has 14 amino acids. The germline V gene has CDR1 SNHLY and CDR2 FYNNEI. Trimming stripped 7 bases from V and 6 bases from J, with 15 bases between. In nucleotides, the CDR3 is TGTGCCAGCAACTTGGGTCTTTCGCCCGGGGAGCTGTTTTTT. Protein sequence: CASNLGLSPGELFF.

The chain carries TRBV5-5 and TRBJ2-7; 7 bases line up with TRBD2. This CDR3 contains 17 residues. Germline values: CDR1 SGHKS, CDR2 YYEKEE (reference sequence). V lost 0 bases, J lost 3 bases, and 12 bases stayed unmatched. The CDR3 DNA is TGTGCCAGCAGCTTGGACCCAAGCGGGACGAAATACTACGAGCAGTACTTC. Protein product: CASSLDPSGTKYYEQYF.

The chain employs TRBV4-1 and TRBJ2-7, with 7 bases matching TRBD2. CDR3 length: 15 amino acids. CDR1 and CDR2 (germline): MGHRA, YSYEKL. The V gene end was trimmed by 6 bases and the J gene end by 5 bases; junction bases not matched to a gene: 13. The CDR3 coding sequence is TGCGCCAGCAGACCCACCGGGACTACGACTCACGAGCAGTACTTC. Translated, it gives CASRPTGTTTHEQYF.

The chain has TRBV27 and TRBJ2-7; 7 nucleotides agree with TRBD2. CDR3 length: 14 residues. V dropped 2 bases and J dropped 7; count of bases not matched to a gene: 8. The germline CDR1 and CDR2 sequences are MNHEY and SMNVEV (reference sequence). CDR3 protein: CASSLGGTNGEQYF. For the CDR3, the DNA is TGTGCCAGCAGTTTAGGTGGGACTAACGGAGAGCAGTACTTC.

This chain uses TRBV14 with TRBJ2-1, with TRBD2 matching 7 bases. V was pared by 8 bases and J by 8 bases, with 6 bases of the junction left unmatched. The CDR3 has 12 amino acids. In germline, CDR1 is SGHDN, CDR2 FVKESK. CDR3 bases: TGTGCCAGCGGGAGGGCCGACGATGAGCAGTTCTTC. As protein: CASGRADDEQFF.

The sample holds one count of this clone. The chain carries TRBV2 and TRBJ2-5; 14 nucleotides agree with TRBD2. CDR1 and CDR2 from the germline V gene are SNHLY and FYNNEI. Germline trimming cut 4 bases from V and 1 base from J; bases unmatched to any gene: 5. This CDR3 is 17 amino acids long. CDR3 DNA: TGTGCCAGCAGTGGGACTAGCGGGAGGACCATCCAAGAGACCCAGTACTTC. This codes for CASSGTSGRTIQETQYF.

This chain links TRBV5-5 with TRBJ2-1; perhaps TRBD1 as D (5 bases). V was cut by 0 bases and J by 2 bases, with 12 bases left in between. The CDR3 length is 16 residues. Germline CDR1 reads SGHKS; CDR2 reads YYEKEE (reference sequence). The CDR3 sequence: CASSLGTFLAYNEQFF. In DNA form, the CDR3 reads TGTGCCAGCAGCTTGGGGACATTCCTAGCCTACAATGAGCAGTTCTTC.

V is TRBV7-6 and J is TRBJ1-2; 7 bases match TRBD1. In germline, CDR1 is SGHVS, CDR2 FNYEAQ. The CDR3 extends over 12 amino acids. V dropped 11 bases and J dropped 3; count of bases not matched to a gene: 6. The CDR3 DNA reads TGTGCCTGCGGGGACAGAGACTATGGCTACACCTTC. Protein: CACGDRDYGYTF.

The CDR3 DNA sequence: TGTGCCAGCAGTTACTCCCTGGCGAACGAGCAGTACTTC. It specifies CASSYSLANEQYF. The chain couples TRBV6-5 to TRBJ2-7, with D unclear. V lost 0 bases and J 5 bases, leaving 8 bases between the germline ends. Germline CDR1 MNHEY, CDR2 SVGAGI. The CDR3 contains 13 residues.

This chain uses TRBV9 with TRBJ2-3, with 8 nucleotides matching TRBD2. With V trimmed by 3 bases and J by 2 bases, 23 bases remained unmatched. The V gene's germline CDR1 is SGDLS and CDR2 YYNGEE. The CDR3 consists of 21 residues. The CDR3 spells CASSAVRRSSGTAINTDTQYF. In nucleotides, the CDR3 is TGTGCCAGCAGCGCGGTACGCAGGAGTAGCGGGACCGCAATTAACACAGATACGCAGTATTTT.

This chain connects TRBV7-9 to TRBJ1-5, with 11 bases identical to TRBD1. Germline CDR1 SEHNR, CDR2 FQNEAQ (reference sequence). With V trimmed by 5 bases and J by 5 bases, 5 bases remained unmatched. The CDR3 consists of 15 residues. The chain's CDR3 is CASSPRTGGDQPQHF. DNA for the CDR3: TGTGCCAGCAGCCCAAGGACAGGGGGCGATCAGCCCCAGCATTTT.

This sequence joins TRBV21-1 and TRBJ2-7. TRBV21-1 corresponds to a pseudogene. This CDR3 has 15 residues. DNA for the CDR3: TGTGCCAGCAGCAAACGAGATGGCACCGCCTACGAGCAGTACTTC. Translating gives CASSKRDGTAYEQYF.

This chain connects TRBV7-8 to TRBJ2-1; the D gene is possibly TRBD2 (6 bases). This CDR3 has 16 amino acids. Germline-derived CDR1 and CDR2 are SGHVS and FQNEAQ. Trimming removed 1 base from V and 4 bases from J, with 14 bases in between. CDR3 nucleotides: TGTGCCAGCAGCTTAGTGGGCGGGATGGGATACAATGAGCAGTTCTTC. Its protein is CASSLVGGMGYNEQFF.

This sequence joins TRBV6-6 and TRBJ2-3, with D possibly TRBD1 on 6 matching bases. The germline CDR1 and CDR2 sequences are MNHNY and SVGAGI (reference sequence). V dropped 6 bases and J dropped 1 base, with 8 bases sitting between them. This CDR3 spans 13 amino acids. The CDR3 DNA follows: TGTGCCAGCAGCAGGACAGGCACAGATACGCAGTATTTT. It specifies CASSRTGTDTQYF.

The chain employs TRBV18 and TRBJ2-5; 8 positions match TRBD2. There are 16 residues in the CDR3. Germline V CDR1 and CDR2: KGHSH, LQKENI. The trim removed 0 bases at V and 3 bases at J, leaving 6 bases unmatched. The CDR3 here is CASSPPILAEKETQYF. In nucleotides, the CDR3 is TGTGCCAGCTCACCACCGATACTAGCGGAGAAAGAGACCCAGTACTTC.

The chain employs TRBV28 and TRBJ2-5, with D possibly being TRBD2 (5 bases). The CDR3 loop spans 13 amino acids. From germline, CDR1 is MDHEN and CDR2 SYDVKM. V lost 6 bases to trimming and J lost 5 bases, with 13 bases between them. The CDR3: CASSQTRIETQYF. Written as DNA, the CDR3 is TGTGCCAGCAGCCAAACTAGAATCGAGACCCAGTACTTC.

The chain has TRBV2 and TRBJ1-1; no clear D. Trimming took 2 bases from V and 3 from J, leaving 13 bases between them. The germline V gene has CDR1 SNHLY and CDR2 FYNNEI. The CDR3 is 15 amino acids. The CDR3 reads CASSEMGFMDTEAFF. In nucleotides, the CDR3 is TGTGCCAGCAGTGAAATGGGATTCATGGACACTGAAGCTTTCTTT. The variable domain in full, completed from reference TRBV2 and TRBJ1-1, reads EPEVTQTPSHQVTQMGQEVILRCVPISNHLYFYWYRQILGQKVEFLVSFYNNEISEKSEIFDDQFSVERPDGSNFTLKIRSTKLEDSAMYFCASSEMGFMDTEAFFGQGTRLTVV.

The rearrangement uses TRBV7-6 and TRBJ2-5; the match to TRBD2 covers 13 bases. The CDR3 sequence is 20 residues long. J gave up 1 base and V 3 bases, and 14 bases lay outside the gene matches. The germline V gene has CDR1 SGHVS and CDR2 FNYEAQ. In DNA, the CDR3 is TGTGCCAGCAGCTTCTCACCGGGGACTAGCGGGACCTTTTTCCAAGAGACCCAGTACTTC. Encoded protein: CASSFSPGTSGTFFQETQYF.

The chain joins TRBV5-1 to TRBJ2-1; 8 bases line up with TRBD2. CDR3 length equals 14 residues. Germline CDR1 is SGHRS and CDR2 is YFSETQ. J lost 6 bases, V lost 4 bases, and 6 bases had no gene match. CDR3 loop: CASSGSAGANEQFF. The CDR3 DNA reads TGCGCCAGCAGCGGTTCAGCGGGGGCCAATGAGCAGTTCTTC. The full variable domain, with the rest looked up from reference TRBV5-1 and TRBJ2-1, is KAGVTQTPRYLIKTRGQQVTLSCSPISGHRSVSWYQQTPGQGLQFLFEYFSETQRNKGNFPGRFSGRQFSNSRSEMNVSTLELGDSALYLCASSGSAGANEQFFGPGTRLTVL.

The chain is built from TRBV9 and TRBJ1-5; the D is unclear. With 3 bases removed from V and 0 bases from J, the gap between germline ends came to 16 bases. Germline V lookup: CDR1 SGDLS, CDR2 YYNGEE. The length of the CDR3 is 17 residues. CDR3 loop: CASSGPTDIYSNQPQHF. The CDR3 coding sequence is TGTGCCAGCAGCGGCCCGACCGATATTTATAGCAATCAGCCCCAGCATTTT.

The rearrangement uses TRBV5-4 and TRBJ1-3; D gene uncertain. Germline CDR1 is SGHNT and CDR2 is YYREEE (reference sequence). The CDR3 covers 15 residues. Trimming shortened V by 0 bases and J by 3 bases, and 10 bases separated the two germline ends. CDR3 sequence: CASSLDVAIGNTIYF. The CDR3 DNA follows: TGTGCCAGCAGCTTGGACGTCGCGATTGGAAACACCATATATTTT.